These 20 T cell receptor beta chains were all obtained from the same sample, sequenced in a study of cytomegalovirus exposure and HLA in healthy donors. The primer mix had 60 Vbeta and 13 Jbeta primers. Profiling relied on immunoSEQ multiplex PCR, and the TCRdb table lists in-frame clones only, not all of them. The sample has about 140,000 clones; just under 80% are singletons. The sequenced sample was PBMCs. These receptors were obtained from a male donor in good health and CMV-seronegative.

V and J are TRBV6-1 and TRBJ2-7, with 10 bases matching TRBD1. V gave up 7 bases and J gave up 5 bases; unmatched junction bases: 8. Per germline, CDR1 MNHNS and CDR2 SASEGT. The CDR3 has 14 residues. CDR3 sequence (DNA): TGTGCCAGCATCGGGGGACAGGGGACTCACGAGCAGTACTTC. It codes for CASIGGQGTHEQYF.

The rearrangement joins TRBV9 to TRBJ1-2, with unresolved D. The CDR3 sequence is 12 residues long. With 3 bases removed from V and 6 bases from J, the gap between germline ends came to 9 bases. Germline CDR1 reads SGDLS; CDR2 reads YYNGEE. The CDR3 nucleotides are TGTGCCAGCAGCGGACACTCCCATGGCTACACCTTC. It is translated as CASSGHSHGYTF.

V and J are TRBV7-2 and TRBJ1-1; maybe TRBD1 (6 bases). V lost 3 bases, J lost 2 bases, and 13 bases lay in between. The germline gives CDR1 SGHTA, CDR2 FQGNSA. The CDR3 runs 15 residues. The CDR3 loop is CASSLQGSHNTEAFF. The CDR3 nucleotides are TGTGCCAGCAGCTTGCAGGGGAGCCACAACACTGAAGCTTTCTTT.

V is TRBV19 and J is TRBJ2-5, with 9 bases identical to TRBD1. Near its end, the DNA agrees better with TRBJ2-7, so the J call may be wrong. Germline V CDR1 and CDR2: LNHDA, SQIVND (reference sequence). CDR3 length: 13 residues. The CDR3 region is CASRSRQGGEQYF. The CDR3 DNA reads TGTGCCAGTAGAAGCCGACAGGGGGGCGAGCAGTACTTC.

The V and J genes are TRBV5-1 and TRBJ2-7; 8 bases are shared with TRBD1. CDR1 SGHRS and CDR2 YFSETQ come from the germline V gene. V lost 4 bases, J lost 3 bases, and 6 bases stayed unmatched. This CDR3 is built from 14 residues. In nucleotides, the CDR3 is TGCGCCAGCAGCACGACAGGGACAGGCTACGAGCAGTACTTC. It specifies CASSTTGTGYEQYF.

This clone has just a few counts. The genes are TRBV19 and TRBJ2-7; 7 bases are a match to TRBD1. This CDR3 comprises 16 residues. After removal of 5 bases from V and 4 bases from J, the junction contained 14 bases not matched to a gene. Germline V gene data show CDR1 as LNHDA and CDR2 as SQIVND (reference sequence). CDR3 sequence (DNA): TGTGCCAGTAGTCCAGATTCGAGAGGGGGCGCATACGAGCAGTACTTC. Translating gives CASSPDSRGGAYEQYF.

The V gene is TRBV30, the J gene TRBJ1-1; D gene ambiguous. The CDR3 has 13 amino acids. V lost 4 bases and J 5 bases, leaving 14 bases between the germline ends. The germline gives CDR1 GTSNPN, CDR2 SVGIG (reference sequence). The CDR3 sequence is CAWKVASGTEAFF. DNA of the CDR3: TGTGCCTGGAAAGTGGCCAGCGGGACTGAAGCTTTCTTT.

The rearrangement uses TRBV19 and TRBJ1-1; 8 bases are shared with TRBD1. The CDR3 loop spans 15 amino acids. With 5 bases clipped from V and 3 bases from J, the junction kept 8 bases outside the gene matches. Germline-derived CDR1 and CDR2 are LNHDA and SQIVND (reference sequence). The chain's CDR3 is CASSPRSTGDTEAFF. The CDR3 bases are TGTGCCAGTAGTCCCCGGTCGACAGGGGACACTGAAGCTTTCTTT. Supplemented by reference TRBV19 and TRBJ1-1, the full variable domain reads DGGITQSPKYLFRKEGQNVTLSCEQNLNHDAMYWYRQDPGQGLRLIYYSQIVNDFQKGDIAEGYSVSREKKESFPLTVTSAQKNPTAFYLCASSPRSTGDTEAFFGQGTRLTVV.

The rearrangement joins TRBV7-6 to TRBJ1-2; a weak D match, TRBD1 (6 bases). This CDR3 comprises 14 residues. The ends were cut back, 1 base at V and 7 bases at J, with 13 bases in the middle. Per the germline V gene, CDR1 is SGHVS and CDR2 is FNYEAQ. In DNA form, the CDR3 reads TGTGCCAGCAGCTTAGAGGGCAGGGGTGCTGGCTACACCTTC. Translation: CASSLEGRGAGYTF.

The gene calls are TRBV7-2 and TRBJ2-7, with TRBD1 matching over 7 bases. V lost 5 bases, J lost 5 bases, and 12 bases stayed unmatched. Germline V gene data show CDR1 as SGHTA and CDR2 as FQGNSA. The CDR3 is 15 residues long. CDR3 DNA sequence: TGTGCCAGCAGCCCCCGTCTGACAGGGAACCACGAGCAGTACTTC. Its protein is CASSPRLTGNHEQYF.

The chain joins TRBV5-4 to TRBJ2-7; TRBD2 matches at 16 bases. This CDR3 has 16 residues. V shed 3 bases and J 7 bases; nucleotides not matched to a gene: 7. Germline CDR1 is SGHNT and CDR2 is YYREEE (reference sequence). The CDR3 spells CASSYGTSGGVVEQYF. Here the CDR3 DNA reads TGTGCCAGCAGCTACGGGACTAGCGGGGGGGTCGTAGAGCAGTACTTC.

The chain employs TRBV14 and TRBJ1-2, with a tentative D call TRBD1 (6 bases). Trimming removed 0 bases at V and 4 bases at J, with 15 bases between. CDR3 length: 16 residues. Germline V gene data show CDR1 as SGHDN and CDR2 as FVKESK. CDR3 nucleotide sequence: TGTGCCAGCAGCCAAGAAGTAGGCACAGGGTCCTATGGCTACACCTTC. Its protein is CASSQEVGTGSYGYTF. The whole variable domain, remainder taken from reference TRBV14 and TRBJ1-2, is EAGVTQFPSHSVIEKGQTVTLRCDPISGHDNLYWYRRVMGKEIKFLLHFVKESKQDESGMPNNRFLAERTGGTYSTLKVQPAELEDSGVYFCASSQEVGTGSYGYTFGSGTRLTVV.

V is TRBV5-6 and J is TRBJ2-1, with TRBD2 identical over 11 bases. CDR3 length equals 15 residues. Losses at the gene ends were 0 bases for V and 5 bases for J; bases not matched to a gene: 1. The germline CDR1 and CDR2 sequences are SGHDT and YYEEEE. The CDR3 nucleotides are TGTGCCAGCAGCTTGGTAGCGGGGGGGGACAATGAGCAGTTCTTC. As protein: CASSLVAGGDNEQFF.

In its sample, this clone was seen a few times. The rearrangement joins TRBV10-3 to TRBJ1-1; no reliable D call. Germline values: CDR1 ENHRY, CDR2 SYGVKD. The CDR3 length is 14 residues. V gave up 0 bases and J gave up 4 bases, with 9 bases separating them. The CDR3 nucleotides read TGTGCCATCAGTGAGTCGAGGTGGGTCACTGAAGCTTTCTTT. As protein: CAISESRWVTEAFF.

The chain links TRBV4-2 to TRBJ2-2; 13 bases agree with TRBD2. The CDR3 is 15 residues long. From germline, CDR1 is LGHNA and CDR2 YNFKEQ. V gave up 8 bases and J gave up 4 bases; unmatched junction bases: 4. The CDR3 DNA is TGTGCCAGCGGAAGACTAGCGGGGGGCACCGGGGAGCTGTTTTTT. Translating gives CASGRLAGGTGELFF.

The chain recombines TRBV13 with TRBJ1-6; D not certain. Germline CDR1 reads PRHDT; CDR2 reads FYEKMQ (reference sequence). This CDR3 spans 14 amino acids. V shed 1 base and J shed 7 bases, with 8 bases lying between them. CDR3 sequence (DNA): TGTGCCAGCAGCTTAGCTGCGGGAAATTCACCCCTCCACTTT. This encodes CASSLAAGNSPLHF. The variable domain in full, completed from reference TRBV13 and TRBJ1-6, reads AAGVIQSPRHLIKEKRETATLKCYPIPRHDTVYWYQQGPGQDPQFLISFYEKMQSDKGSIPDRFSAQQFSDYHSELNMSSLELGDSALYFCASSLAAGNSPLHFGNGTRLTVT.

This chain links TRBV11-2 with TRBJ2-7; D is unclear. The germline V and J ends were trimmed by 0 bases and 3 bases, with 3 bases remaining between them. CDR3 size: 12 residues. Germline CDR1 and CDR2: SGHAT and FQNNGV. Here the CDR3 DNA reads TGTGCCAGCAGCTTAGACTTCTACGAGCAGTACTTC. This gives the protein CASSLDFYEQYF.

CDR3 region: CASSPGSTEAFF. In DNA, the CDR3 is TGCGCCAGCAGCCCCGGGAGCACTGAAGCTTTCTTT. The chain joins TRBV5-1 to TRBJ1-1; D unclear. The V gene's germline CDR1 is SGHRS and CDR2 YFSETQ. The CDR3 contains 12 residues. V lost 4 bases and J lost 4, with 8 bases in between.

The chain recombines TRBV29-1 with TRBJ2-1; perhaps TRBD2 as D (6 bases). In germline, CDR1 is SQVTM, CDR2 ANQGSEA. V was clipped by 4 bases and J by 7 bases, with 8 bases between them. The CDR3 has 11 amino acids. The CDR3 region is CSVGTTNEQFF. The CDR3 coding sequence is TGCAGCGTTGGGACTACAAATGAGCAGTTCTTC.

This chain uses TRBV9 with TRBJ2-5, with 10 bases aligning to TRBD1. After removal of 0 bases from V and 2 bases from J, the junction contained 7 bases not matched to a gene. Germline lookup yields CDR1 SGDLS and CDR2 YYNGEE. This CDR3 contains 17 residues. The CDR3 spells CASSVGLGTGEQETQYF. DNA of the CDR3: TGTGCCAGCAGCGTAGGGTTAGGGACAGGGGAACAAGAGACCCAGTACTTC.